The 26 T cell receptor beta chains presented below share a single source sample, sequenced in a study of neoadjuvant anti-PD-1 for oral cavity cancer. Using immunoSEQ multiplex PCR, the repertoire was profiled, and TCRdb retains in-frame clones only, with some absent. This sample carries tens of thousands of clones, roughly nine tenths of them seen once, and the ten largest clones take roughly 3%. The time point denotes: after neoadjuvant nivolumab, at surgical resection. This material consisted of PBMCs, taken after nivolumab (anti-PD-1) treatment. These receptors all come from a person aged 35-79 years with oral cavity squamous cell carcinoma.

CDR3 nucleotides: TGTGCCAGCAGTTTATACAACACCGGGGAGCTGTTTTTT. As protein: CASSLYNTGELFF. This chain joins TRBV27 and TRBJ2-2; D remains unclear. This CDR3 has 13 residues. In germline, CDR1 is MNHEY, CDR2 SMNVEV (reference sequence). V was shortened by 1 base and J by 2 bases, with 2 bases between the two germline ends.

The DNA for the CDR3 is TGTGCCATCGGGACAGACTTGAACACTGAAGCTTTCTTT. Its translation: CAIGTDLNTEAFF. This chain connects TRBV10-3 to TRBJ1-1; TRBD1 matches 7 bases. V trimming: 8 bases; J trimming: 0 bases; junction bases outside the gene matches: 3. Germline V gene data show CDR1 as ENHRY and CDR2 as SYGVKD. This CDR3 has 13 amino acids.

The V and J genes are TRBV18 and TRBJ2-3; D perhaps matches TRBD1 (5 bases). V was pared by 3 bases and J by 5 bases, with 18 bases between. The CDR3 spans 16 residues. Germline V gene sequence: CDR1 KGHSH, CDR2 LQKENI. CDR3 DNA: TGTGCCAGCTCACCGATAGGAGACCTAAGGGGAGATACGCAGTATTTT. It yields the protein CASSPIGDLRGDTQYF.

V is TRBV6-4 and J is TRBJ1-2; the D is unclear. The CDR3 consists of 13 residues. Germline CDR1 and CDR2: MRHNA and SNTAGT. Trimming removed 5 bases from V and 10 bases from J, with 17 bases in between. CDR3 in DNA: TGTGCCAGCAGTTCAAGCGCCCTCGGCGTCTACACCTTC. It codes for CASSSSALGVYTF.

The gene calls are TRBV10-2 and TRBJ2-5; 11 nucleotides match TRBD1. The J segment lost 1 base and the V segment lost 6 bases, leaving 4 bases of the junction unmatched. This CDR3 spans 15 amino acids. Germline loops: CDR1 WSHSY, CDR2 SAAADI. CDR3 in amino acids: CASRVGQGVQETQYF. The DNA for the CDR3 is TGCGCCAGCAGAGTGGGACAGGGGGTCCAAGAGACCCAGTACTTC.

This chain links TRBV7-8 with TRBJ1-3, with D perhaps TRBD1 (5 bases). CDR3 length: 18 residues. The ends were cut back, 4 bases at V and 0 bases at J, with 19 bases in the middle. In germline, CDR1 is SGHVS, CDR2 FQNEAQ. CDR3 in amino acids: CASSSIRGTVSSGNTIYF. The DNA for the CDR3 is TGTGCCAGCAGCTCCATCCGGGGCACAGTCAGCTCTGGAAACACCATATATTTT.

V and J are TRBV30 and TRBJ2-5; no clear D gene. V was clipped by 2 bases and J by 4 bases, with 11 bases between them. The CDR3 length is 13 residues. CDR1 GTSNPN and CDR2 SVGIG come from the germline V gene (reference sequence). CDR3 region: CAWSWGVGETQYF. The CDR3, as DNA: TGTGCCTGGAGTTGGGGTGTAGGAGAGACCCAGTACTTC. Full variable domain (missing parts from reference TRBV30 and TRBJ2-5): SQTIHQWPATLVQPVGSPLSLECTVEGTSNPNLYWYRQAAGRGLQLLFYSVGIGQISSEVPQNLSASRPQDRQFILSSKKLLLSDSGFYLCAWSWGVGETQYFGPGTRLLVL.

In its sample, this clone was seen a few times. The gene calls are TRBV27 and TRBJ1-4; tentatively, D is TRBD1 (5 bases). The V gene lost 6 bases and the J gene lost 7 bases, with 27 bases spanning the gap. Germline values: CDR1 MNHEY, CDR2 SMNVEV (reference sequence). The CDR3 has 18 amino acids. CDR3 DNA: TGTGCCAGCAGCCCACTGCCGGGACTCCCGTCGAGGGTTGAAAAACTGTTTTTT. Its protein is CASSPLPGLPSRVEKLFF.

The chain combines TRBV6-1 with TRBJ2-7; D assignment may be TRBD1 or TRBD2 (5 bases each). This CDR3 has 15 amino acids. V lost 4 bases and J lost 5, with 18 bases in between. Germline V CDR1 and CDR2: MNHNS, SASEGT. CDR3 nucleotides: TGTGCCAGCAGTGGGGGGACCCCCAGGTTCGACGAGCAGTACTTC. It codes for CASSGGTPRFDEQYF.

V and J are TRBV29-1 and TRBJ1-5; TRBD1 aligns across 9 bases. CDR3 size: 13 residues. Germline V lookup: CDR1 SQVTM, CDR2 ANQGSEA. V shed 1 base, J shed 7 bases, and the junction held 2 bases outside the gene matches. CDR3: CSVEGTGGQPQHF. CDR3 nucleotide sequence: TGCAGCGTTGAAGGTACAGGGGGCCAGCCCCAGCATTTT.

The chain employs TRBV19 and TRBJ1-4; D perhaps matches TRBD1 (5 bases). Germline CDR1 and CDR2: LNHDA and SQIVND (reference sequence). V shed 1 base and J shed 1 base, with 10 bases lying between them. The CDR3 loop spans 16 amino acids. The DNA for the CDR3 is TGTGCCAGTAGTATAGTCGGGGGGAGAACTAATGAAAAACTGTTTTTT. Encoded protein: CASSIVGGRTNEKLFF.

The V gene is TRBV6-1, the J gene TRBJ1-2, with D uncertain. CDR1 and CDR2 from the germline V gene are MNHNS and SASEGT. The germline V and J ends were trimmed by 3 bases and 11 bases, with 10 bases remaining between them. There are 11 residues in the CDR3. The CDR3 coding sequence is TGTGCCAGCAGTGATGGGCCCGAGTACACCTTC. Residues: CASSDGPEYTF.

The CDR3 DNA is TGTGCCATCAGTGAGTCGGGGCAGATCTATGGCTACACCTTC. Its translation is CAISESGQIYGYTF. This chain uses TRBV10-3 with TRBJ1-2; weak D call: TRBD1 (5 bases). Germline assignment: CDR1 ENHRY and CDR2 SYGVKD. This CDR3 contains 14 residues. V lost 0 bases and J 4 bases, leaving 9 bases between the germline ends.

The chain recombines TRBV4-1 with TRBJ1-4; TRBD1 aligns across 9 bases. The CDR3 consists of 15 residues. Trimming cost V 3 bases and J 7 bases; bases outside gene matches: 6. CDR1 is MGHRA and CDR2 is YSYEKL in the germline V gene. The chain's CDR3 is CASSHAGTGSEKLFF. DNA of the CDR3: TGCGCCAGCAGCCACGCCGGGACAGGGAGTGAAAAACTGTTTTTT.

CDR3 protein: CASSAGRGGYEQYF. As DNA, the CDR3 is TGTGCCAGCAGTGCCGGCAGGGGAGGGTACGAGCAGTACTTC. The chain links TRBV2 to TRBJ2-7, with D perhaps matching TRBD2 (7 bases). Germline CDR1 and CDR2: SNHLY and FYNNEI. Trimming shortened V by 4 bases and J by 4 bases, and 14 bases separated the two germline ends. The length of the CDR3 is 14 residues.

The CDR3 loop reads CSVDMGTYEQYF. DNA of the CDR3: TGCAGCGTTGATATGGGGACCTACGAGCAGTACTTC. The V call is TRBV29-1, the J call TRBJ2-7, with unresolved D. The CDR3 is 12 amino acids. Germline V gene sequence: CDR1 SQVTM, CDR2 ANQGSEA. With 3 bases removed from V and 2 bases from J, the gap between germline ends came to 8 bases.

The rearrangement joins TRBV27 to TRBJ2-7, with 11 nucleotides matching TRBD2. From germline, CDR1 is MNHEY and CDR2 SMNVEV (reference sequence). V dropped 0 bases and J dropped 4; count of bases not matched to a gene: 8. The CDR3 consists of 17 residues. CDR3 nucleotide sequence: TGTGCCAGCAGTTTATCCCGTGAGGCTAGCGGGAGGTACGAGCAGTACTTC. It codes for CASSLSREASGRYEQYF.

V is TRBV30 and J is TRBJ1-2; D remains unclear. Trimming stripped 2 bases from V and 1 base from J, with 8 bases between. Germline loops: CDR1 GTSNPN, CDR2 SVGIG (reference sequence). The CDR3 runs 13 residues. CDR3 residues: CAWSPDRNYGYTF. The CDR3 nucleotides are TGTGCCTGGAGTCCGGACCGTAACTATGGCTACACCTTC.

V usage is TRBV30 and J usage is TRBJ1-1; no firm D call. Per germline, CDR1 GTSNPN and CDR2 SVGIG (reference sequence). Trimming removed 2 bases from V and 0 bases from J, with 10 bases in between. CDR3 length: 14 residues. CDR3 amino acids: CAWSPTEMNTEAFF. CDR3 in DNA: TGTGCCTGGAGTCCCACAGAAATGAACACTGAAGCTTTCTTT.

The chain recombines TRBV19 with TRBJ1-5; D possibly corresponds to TRBD1 (5 bases). V lost 1 base and J 4 bases, leaving 14 bases between the germline ends. This CDR3 is built from 16 residues. Germline V lookup: CDR1 LNHDA, CDR2 SQIVND (reference sequence). The DNA of the CDR3 is TGTGCCAGTAGTATAGGGGGGACGCCCGGAAATCAGCCCCAGCATTTT. Translation: CASSIGGTPGNQPQHF.

J is TRBJ1-2 and V is TRBV11-2; D is unclear. V was clipped by 3 bases and J by 8 bases, with 16 bases between them. The CDR3 extends over 14 amino acids. CDR1 is SGHAT, CDR2 FQNNGV, per germline. The CDR3: CASSLGQTSWGYTF. For the CDR3, the DNA is TGTGCCAGCAGCTTGGGCCAGACATCCTGGGGCTACACCTTC.

The rearrangement uses TRBV27 and TRBJ1-4; 9 bases line up with TRBD1. There are 15 residues in the CDR3. Germline V gene sequence: CDR1 MNHEY, CDR2 SMNVEV (reference sequence). Unmatched junction bases numbered 9, after V lost 5 bases and J lost 8 bases. The DNA for the CDR3 is TGTGCCAGCAGTCAACAGGGGGCTAGTAGGGAAAAACTGTTTTTT. Amino acids: CASSQQGASREKLFF. Based on the CDR3 plus reference TRBV27 and TRBJ1-4, the full variable domain is EAQVTQNPRYLITVTGKKLTVTCSQNMNHEYMSWYRQDPGLGLRQIYYSMNVEVTDKGDVPEGYKVSRKEKRNFPLILESPSPNQTSLYFCASSQQGASREKLFFGSGTQLSVL.

The gene calls are TRBV13 and TRBJ2-3, with D unclear. Germline CDR1 reads PRHDT; CDR2 reads FYEKMQ (reference sequence). With 4 bases removed from V and 2 bases from J, the gap between germline ends came to 10 bases. This CDR3 has 14 residues. CDR3 residues: CASSSGYLTDTQYF. The CDR3, as DNA: TGTGCCAGCAGCTCAGGATACCTCACAGATACGCAGTATTTT. The variable domain in full, with the rest retrieved from reference TRBV13 and TRBJ2-3, is AAGVIQSPRHLIKEKRETATLKCYPIPRHDTVYWYQQGPGQDPQFLISFYEKMQSDKGSIPDRFSAQQFSDYHSELNMSSLELGDSALYFCASSSGYLTDTQYFGPGTRLTVL.

This clone was recorded only once. Here the CDR3 DNA reads TGTGCATGGCGCCCGGGGGGCTCCTACAATGAGCAGTTCTTC. This sequence encodes CAWRPGGSYNEQFF. V is TRBV30 and J is TRBJ2-1, with TRBD2 identical over 7 bases. There are 14 residues in the CDR3. Germline CDR1 and CDR2: GTSNPN and SVGIG (reference sequence).

This clone was seen just once. The chain is built from TRBV30 and TRBJ1-6; unclear D gene. Germline V gene lookup returns CDR1 GTSNPN and CDR2 SVGIG (reference sequence). Trimming removed 2 bases at V and 7 bases at J, with 12 bases between. The CDR3 runs to 14 residues. The CDR3 DNA reads as TGTGCCTGGAGTTTTGAGAGATTAAATTCACCCCTCCACTTT. Residues: CAWSFERLNSPLHF.

The rearrangement links TRBV29-1 to TRBJ1-4; no firm D call. There are 11 residues in the CDR3. CDR1 SQVTM and CDR2 ANQGSEA come from the germline V gene. Trimming removed 1 base at V and 8 bases at J, with 5 bases between. Here the CDR3 DNA reads TGCAGCGTTGAAGTAGGAGAAAAACTGTTTTTT. Residues: CSVEVGEKLFF.